This TCR beta chain was sequenced during a study of shared clonotypes between healthy human individuals. Study context: Per donor, CD8 memory used one plate, CD8 naive used two, CD4 memory used three and CD4 naive used three. Regarding the study as a whole: Against clonotypes common to all four donors, non-shared ones had lower generation probabilities.

The data were produced by immunoSEQ multiplex PCR, yet TCRdb's version contains in-frame clones alone and is incomplete. The sample shows 2,500,000 or so clones, just under 95% of them seen only once. Donors included only healthy HIV-negative adults lacking recent acute infections or vaccinations. The CDR3 runs 14 residues. Germline-derived CDR1 and CDR2 are MNHEY and SMNVEV (reference sequence). V lost 2 bases and J 1 base, leaving 9 bases between the germline ends. Remarks on this clone: Its specificity is not known.

J is TRBJ2-7 and V is TRBV27; D not resolved. Material for sequencing was naive CD4+ T cells from PBMCs. Subset denoted: CD45RA+ positively selected. This TCR was sampled from a man younger than 35 in good health. Some clones in this sample may be carry-over from other donors' samples. CDR3 residues: CASSLGFDSYEQYF. Written as DNA, the CDR3 is TGTGCCAGCAGTTTAGGTTTTGATTCCTACGAGCAGTACTTC.